The 17 T cell receptor beta chains in this list originate from one sample, sequenced in a study of cytomegalovirus exposure and HLA in healthy donors. The PCR had 60 Vbeta and 13 Jbeta primers. Sequenced by immunoSEQ multiplex PCR; TCRdb stores in-frame clones only, minus some. The sample yields about 150,000 clones, of which the top ten take up 1.5% to 2%. Sequences were obtained from PBMCs. The receptor source for this set is a woman aged 45-60 years in good health and CMV-seronegative.

The rearrangement joins TRBV5-4 to TRBJ2-2, with D tentatively TRBD1 (5 bases). The CDR3 extends over 13 amino acids. Germline-derived CDR1 and CDR2 are SGHNT and YYREEE (reference sequence). V was trimmed by 0 bases and J by 5 bases, leaving 5 bases between them. The CDR3 sequence: CASSLGTTGELFF. CDR3 bases: TGTGCCAGCAGCTTGGGGACAACCGGGGAGCTGTTTTTT.

The gene calls are TRBV19 and TRBJ2-5; tentative D call: TRBD2 (5 bases). This CDR3 has 16 amino acids. Germline lookup yields CDR1 LNHDA and CDR2 SQIVND (reference sequence). V was clipped by 4 bases and J by 4 bases, with 19 bases between them. The chain's CDR3 is CASSTLGSGGRETQYF. In DNA, the CDR3 is TGTGCCAGTAGTACCCTGGGCAGCGGTGGCCGAGAGACCCAGTACTTC.

This chain connects TRBV29-1 to TRBJ1-2; 7 nucleotides match TRBD1. V was pared by 0 bases and J by 10 bases, with 17 bases of the junction left unmatched. CDR1 and CDR2 from the germline V gene are SQVTM and ANQGSEA. The CDR3 runs 16 residues. CDR3: CSVEDGPGQVFIDYTF. The CDR3, as DNA: TGCAGCGTTGAAGACGGCCCCGGACAGGTTTTTATTGACTACACCTTC.

CDR3 loop: CASSPSPTGTFSYEQYF. DNA for the CDR3: TGTGCCAGCAGTCCAAGCCCGACAGGGACTTTCTCCTACGAGCAGTACTTC. V gene TRBV25-1 combines with J gene TRBJ2-7; D perhaps matches TRBD1 (7 bases). Trimming left V 5 bases short and J 0 bases short, with 20 bases between. The CDR3 sequence is 17 residues long. The V gene's germline CDR1 is MGHDK and CDR2 SYGVNS.

The chain is built from TRBV30 and TRBJ1-4; 9 bases agree with TRBD1. This CDR3 spans 14 amino acids. Per germline, CDR1 GTSNPN and CDR2 SVGIG (reference sequence). The junction had 8 bases not matched to a gene; V was cut back by 2 bases and J by 10 bases. This chain's CDR3 is CAWSTGTGMRKLFF. CDR3 nucleotide sequence: TGTGCCTGGAGTACCGGGACAGGGATGAGAAAACTGTTTTTT.

The chain joins TRBV27 to TRBJ2-7; the match to TRBD2 covers 7 bases. CDR3 length: 15 residues. Germline V gene sequence: CDR1 MNHEY, CDR2 SMNVEV (reference sequence). Trimming took 5 bases from V and 3 from J; bases not matched to a gene: 10. The CDR3 coding sequence is TGTGCCAGCAGTACTTCCGGGACTACATACTACGAGCAGTACTTC. It encodes CASSTSGTTYYEQYF.

The chain uses TRBV6-5 and TRBJ2-1; 9 bases align to TRBD1. With V trimmed by 8 bases and J by 2 bases, 4 bases remained unmatched. The CDR3 consists of 14 residues. From germline, CDR1 is MNHEY and CDR2 SVGAGI. CDR3 DNA sequence: TGTGCCAGCGCGGACAGGGGACCCTACAATGAGCAGTTCTTC. Translating it yields CASADRGPYNEQFF.

The V and J genes are TRBV5-1 and TRBJ2-7; 12 nucleotides align to TRBD2. Germline CDR1 is SGHRS and CDR2 is YFSETQ. Trimming took 6 bases from V and 3 from J; bases not matched to a gene: 13. This CDR3 contains 17 residues. CDR3 bases: TGCGCCAGCAACGCTCGTATCGGACTAGCGGGAAGCTACGAGCAGTACTTC. The encoded protein is CASNARIGLAGSYEQYF.

V is TRBV6-5 and J is TRBJ1-4; 8 nucleotides line up with TRBD1. This CDR3 is 15 amino acids long. V gave up 5 bases and J gave up 5 bases; unmatched junction bases: 7. Germline V gene lookup returns CDR1 MNHEY and CDR2 SVGAGI. CDR3 nucleotide sequence: TGTGCCAGCAGTGTCCGACAGGGGCGAAATGAAAAACTGTTTTTT. Translation gives CASSVRQGRNEKLFF.

J is TRBJ1-6 and V is TRBV30; 11 bases fit TRBD1. This CDR3 has 14 residues. Per germline, CDR1 GTSNPN and CDR2 SVGIG (reference sequence). After removal of 0 bases from V and 16 bases from J, the junction contained 8 bases not matched to a gene. CDR3 sequence: CAWSVRDRGRSLHF. CDR3 in DNA: TGTGCCTGGAGTGTGCGGGACAGGGGGAGAAGTCTCCACTTT.

V gene TRBV30 combines with J gene TRBJ1-1; 10 bases map to TRBD1. The CDR3 consists of 15 residues. CDR1 is GTSNPN and CDR2 is SVGIG in the germline V gene (reference sequence). J was trimmed by 4 bases and V by 1 base; bases with no gene match: 6. DNA of the CDR3: TGTGCCTGGAGTGAAAAGGGGACAGGGGTCACTGAAGCTTTCTTT. Amino acids: CAWSEKGTGVTEAFF.

The rearrangement joins TRBV7-9 to TRBJ1-6; 9 positions agree with TRBD1. The CDR3 totals 14 residues. Germline CDR1 reads SEHNR; CDR2 reads FQNEAQ (reference sequence). V was pared by 4 bases and J by 7 bases, with 2 bases of the junction left unmatched. DNA for the CDR3: TGTGCCAGCAGCTCCGGACAGGGGAATTCACCCCTCCACTTT. Translated: CASSSGQGNSPLHF.

The gene calls are TRBV6-5 and TRBJ1-6; D not resolved. The V gene's germline CDR1 is MNHEY and CDR2 SVGAGI. The CDR3 runs 12 residues. V was cut by 2 bases and J by 9 bases, with 5 bases left in between. CDR3 sequence (DNA): TGTGCCAGCAGTTACGTCGGTTCACCCCTCCACTTT. Translating it yields CASSYVGSPLHF.

The V and J genes are TRBV6-6 and TRBJ2-1, with 7 bases lining up with TRBD2. J lost 1 base, V lost 6 bases, and 6 bases had no gene match. Germline loops: CDR1 MNHNY, CDR2 SVGAGI (reference sequence). The CDR3 loop spans 15 amino acids. Here the CDR3 reads CASSPRTSSYNEQFF. The CDR3 coding sequence is TGTGCCAGCAGCCCCCGGACTAGTTCCTACAATGAGCAGTTCTTC.

The chain is built from TRBV6-5 and TRBJ2-7; 10 bases align to TRBD2. This CDR3 is built from 16 residues. The germline V gene encodes CDR1 MNHEY and CDR2 SVGAGI. Unmatched junction bases numbered 9, after V lost 4 bases and J lost 3 bases. CDR3 in DNA: TGTGCCAGCAGTTCTCCGAGCGGGGGGGAAGTCTACGAGCAGTACTTC. Its protein product is CASSSPSGGEVYEQYF.

V and J are TRBV2 and TRBJ1-6; 10 nucleotides match TRBD1. V shed 1 base, J shed 11 bases, and the junction held 2 bases outside the gene matches. The CDR3 sequence is 14 residues long. Per the germline V gene, CDR1 is SNHLY and CDR2 is FYNNEI. CDR3 in DNA: TGTGCCAGCAGTGAAGGGACAGGGGGACCACCCCTCCACTTT. It specifies CASSEGTGGPPLHF.

The chain employs TRBV7-8 and TRBJ1-2, with 8 bases matching TRBD1. V shed 5 bases and J 4 bases; nucleotides not matched to a gene: 6. CDR3 length: 14 amino acids. Germline V gives CDR1 SGHVS, CDR2 FQNEAQ. The CDR3 DNA sequence: TGTGCCAGCAGCCTCGGACAGGGCGGCTATGGCTACACCTTC. It is translated as CASSLGQGGYGYTF.